Listed below are T cell receptor beta chains from one sample, sequenced in a study of blood T cell repertoires in COVID-19. Data came from immunoSEQ multiplex PCR; TCRdb stores just in-frame clones and leaves some out. This table has almost 400,000 clones, roughly 90% appearing once. The specimen sequenced was PBMCs or T cells enriched from blood (not recorded which). These receptors all stem from a young woman with acute COVID-19. Both conserved end residues are trimmed from each CDR3.

V,CDR3
TRBV28,ASSPWEALAKNIQY
TRBV7-3,ASSSTGGDTEAF
TRBV7-2,ASSLGMTGGNQPQH
TRBV5-1,ASSLGTGVNTEAF
TRBV11-2,ASSFLSTSGDYEQY
TRBV1,TSRPNRVSLNKPSSYNEQF
TRBV21-1,ASRDFRGQGDEKLF
TRBV5-1,ASRERDRLNEKLF
TRBV2,ASKLAGTYGFNTEAF
TRBV24-1,ATSGRTGDVYGYT
TRBV9,ASSVRGTGASPLH
TRBV2,ASSVSGQGGNTIY
TRBV6-5,ASSYAQGVVGYT
TRBV23-1,ASSHPAGQCNYGYT
TRBV7-8,ASSTRTGDNEKLF
TRBV7-6,ASSVGGAGANVLT
TRBV3-1/TRBV3-2,ASSRGTSGGPRKMEQF
TRBV9,ASSVGAGALGSTDTQY
TRBV4-1,ASSQVVQPTGELF
TRBV9,ASSVEGANQPQH
TRBV29-1,SVETLLRGTGELF
TRBV19,ASSMFFRGNYGYT
TRBV5-1,ASSPDTPPTGYHYGYT
TRBV5-5,ASSAAAGRRAGGNTIY
TRBV6-4,ASSDSIGGSTEAF
TRBV11-2,ASSLGGPGANTGELF
TRBV13,ASSHLWGPSSYEQY
TRBV9,ASSVGDSNEQF
TRBV15,ATSRVPRDSRAGELF
TRBV2,ASERGSNYGYT
TRBV10-2,ASSHQGETQY
TRBV5-1,ASSLLAGGLGDTQY
TRBV19,ASSIVAARAGGLNTEAF
TRBV10-3,AISDHRERNQPQH
TRBV29-1,SPERGDTQY
TRBV6-2/TRBV6-3,ASSSRLTFSYNSPLH
TRBV5-5,ASSLGFWRAPDNEQF
TRBV2,ASSTAGGLMVGNEQF
TRBV3-1/TRBV3-2,ASSPGNTQY
TRBV19,ASSISLNQPQH
TRBV5-6,ASSPRPGQGSTDTQY
TRBV11-2,ASSLSTGSYEQY
TRBV18,ASSRTGDQSTGELF
TRBV3-1/TRBV3-2,ASSFRGGNTEAF
TRBV6-5,ASSSQGNTEAF
TRBV21-1,ASSKARGTGGNRTQY
TRBV7-2,ASNGQGIEQF
TRBV6-2/TRBV6-3,ASSYEGVINQPQH
TRBV10-2,ASSDSAYNTDTQY
TRBV2,ASSETLRSQPQH
TRBV11-2,ASSLAGGGTYDYT
TRBV27,ASRIQGAGYGYT
TRBV5-1,ASSLVAGVDNEQF
TRBV25-1,ASSDDSGVEKLF
TRBV6-2/TRBV6-3,ASSYFRLFSNTGELF